Given below is one TCR beta chain in context. Its antigen is still unknown. The CDR3 sequence is 15 residues long. Germline V lookup: CDR1 KGHSH, CDR2 LQKENI. V shed 8 bases and J shed 2 bases, with 18 bases lying between them. The source of the sample is a study of T-cell memory formation after mild COVID-19. Study observations and caveats: Within pre-infection memory, some responding clones were found, suggesting cross-reactive memory joined. The main location of contracting CD4+ clones was CM and EM, and that of contracting CD8+ clones was EMRA. Clones that shrank (day 15 to 85) were balanced CD4/CD8, whereas later expanders leaned CD4+.

TCRdb reanalysed the 5' RACE reads using MiXCR and keeps one entry per CDR3 protein. The sample includes 400,000 or so distinct CDR3 sequences, about 19% of them seen just once. This TCR was recovered from an adult woman who had mild COVID-19 (a few samples of this study predate the infection). Cell type and time point are not known. This sequence joins TRBV18 and TRBJ2-5; D could derive from TRBD1 or TRBD2 (5 bases each). The material sequenced was PBMCs or a T cell subset sorted from them (not recorded which). Here the CDR3 DNA reads TGTGCCAGCAGACCGACACCGGGGCAACAAGAGACCCAGTACTTC. Translated: CASRPTPGQQETQYF.